This T cell receptor beta chain was retrieved from a study of blood T cell repertoires in COVID-19. Turning to the study itself: Sites in the United States, Italy and Spain provided acute and convalescent COVID-19 samples. Sources were T cells, B-cell-depleted T cells, or PBMCs; the material itself was cDNA or gDNA.

This CDR3 has 14 residues. In germline, CDR1 is LNHDA, CDR2 SQIVND (reference sequence). The V segment lost 3 bases and the J segment 6 bases; nucleotides outside the gene matches: 2. Seattle's enrolled individuals joined amid active infection and were then monitored longitudinally. Per the authors' pipeline: Nucleated cell counts were estimated from reference gene primer amplification. This table comes from immunoSEQ multiplex PCR, and its TCRdb copy is limited to in-frame clones, with some not included. That table supplies the V and J calls and clone size; D and trimming were determined from the DNA. The table records fewer than 350,000 clones, about 87% of them present only once.

This TCR was sampled from a woman aged 25 to 45 with COVID-19, enrolled during active disease. The chain carries TRBV19 and TRBJ2-1, with 10 positions matching TRBD1. Sequencing input: peripheral blood. CDR3 bases: TGTGCCAGTAGTATCGGGACAGGGGTCAATGAGCAGTTCTTC. Its protein product is CASSIGTGVNEQFF.